The next 15 T cell receptor beta chains were all read from a single sample in a study of blood T cell repertoires in COVID-19. TCRdb's copy holds only in-frame clones and misses some; the assay was immunoSEQ multiplex PCR. This table holds some 220,000 clones, roughly 80% found once. Material: peripheral blood. Receptor source: a young woman who had recovered from COVID-19.

The CDR3 sequence: CASSDLGQFYEQYF. The DNA for the CDR3 is TGTGCCAGCAGTGATTTGGGACAGTTCTACGAGCAGTACTTC. The chain combines TRBV6-1 with TRBJ2-7, with 7 bases lining up with TRBD1. Looked up from germline, CDR1 is MNHNS and CDR2 is SASEGT. The CDR3 is 14 residues long. Trimming cost V 3 bases and J 3 bases; bases outside gene matches: 5.

The rearrangement joins TRBV24-1 to TRBJ2-7; 8 bases are a match to TRBD2. The CDR3 is made up of 17 amino acids. Trimming cost V 5 bases and J 5 bases; bases outside gene matches: 16. The V gene's germline CDR1 is KGHDR and CDR2 SFDVKD. CDR3: CATSAGRVAAGRDEQYF. The CDR3 bases are TGTGCCACCAGTGCCGGGAGGGTAGCAGCAGGGCGGGACGAGCAGTACTTC.

This clone was found once. V usage is TRBV10-2 and J usage is TRBJ1-5, with D hard to call. Per germline, CDR1 WSHSY and CDR2 SAAADI. The V and J ends lost 6 bases and 1 base respectively, with 13 bases between them. This CDR3 spans 15 amino acids. In DNA, the CDR3 is TGCGCCAGCAGGAACGGGGTAAGGAGCAATCAGCCCCAGCATTTT. Protein sequence: CASRNGVRSNQPQHF.

This chain links TRBV19 with TRBJ2-5; D is ambiguous. This CDR3 contains 13 residues. The germline gives CDR1 LNHDA, CDR2 SQIVND (reference sequence). Trimming pared 2 bases from V and 4 bases from J, leaving 8 bases between. The CDR3 reads CASSIIYRETQYF. The CDR3 DNA sequence: TGTGCCAGTAGTATAATCTACCGAGAGACCCAGTACTTC.

Notes on this clone: Other DNA sequences in the same sample also yield this CDR3. CDR3 residues: CASSLGQGQETQYF. For the CDR3, the DNA is TGCGCCAGCAGCTTGGGGCAGGGCCAAGAGACCCAGTACTTC. The chain couples TRBV5-1 to TRBJ2-5, with D maybe TRBD1 (5 bases). Trimming took off 0 bases at V and 1 base at J, with 7 bases between the two ends. The CDR3 runs 14 residues. Germline V CDR1 and CDR2: SGHRS, YFSETQ.

The genes are TRBV7-2 and TRBJ1-5, with D unresolved. The V end lost 1 base, the J end lost 7 bases, and 11 bases lay between the germline ends. The germline V gene encodes CDR1 SGHTA and CDR2 FQGNSA. CDR3 size: 14 residues. The CDR3 region is CASSLDGVRQPQHF. The CDR3 DNA reads TGTGCCAGCAGCTTAGACGGGGTTAGGCAGCCCCAGCATTTT.

The chain carries TRBV7-3 and TRBJ2-7; no clear D. Trimming cost V 2 bases and J 6 bases, with 11 bases left between them. In germline, CDR1 is SGHTA, CDR2 FQGTGA. CDR3 length equals 13 residues. CDR3 loop: CASSLGPLREQYF. CDR3 coding DNA: TGTGCCAGCAGCTTAGGGCCCCTACGCGAGCAGTACTTC. Drawing the rest from reference TRBV7-3 and TRBJ2-7, the complete variable domain is GAGVSQTPSNKVTEKGKYVELRCDPISGHTALYWYRQSLGQGPEFLIYFQGTGAADDSGLPNDRFFAVRPEGSVSTLKIQRTERGDSAVYLCASSLGPLREQYFGPGTRLTVT.

This clone has more than one count but fewer than ten. The V call is TRBV24-1, the J call TRBJ1-4, with D unclear. V was pared by 5 bases and J by 3 bases, with 6 bases between. CDR1 is KGHDR and CDR2 is SFDVKD in the germline V gene. The CDR3 spans 13 residues. The CDR3 spells CATSGGSNEKLFF. DNA of the CDR3: TGTGCCACCAGTGGCGGTTCTAATGAAAAACTGTTTTTT.

CDR3 nucleotides: TGTGCAAGCCGACTAGCGGGAGTCAATGAGCAGTTCTTC. Translated: CASRLAGVNEQFF. The rearrangement links TRBV3-1 (or the pseudogene TRBV3-2) to TRBJ2-1; the match to TRBD2 covers 12 bases. The length of the CDR3 is 13 residues. CDR1 is LGHDT and CDR2 is YNNKEL in the germline V gene (reference sequence).

The CDR3 region is CASSPTVGANEKLFF. The CDR3 region has the DNA TGTGCCAGCAGTCCGACCGTTGGGGCCAATGAAAAACTGTTTTTT. V and J are TRBV9 and TRBJ1-4; the D gene is possibly TRBD1 (5 bases). Germline assignment: CDR1 SGDLS and CDR2 YYNGEE. The CDR3 is 15 amino acids. V lost 5 bases to trimming and J lost 5 bases, with 16 bases between them.

J is TRBJ2-5 and V is TRBV12-5, with D possibly being TRBD1 (6 bases). The CDR3 spans 14 residues. The V gene's germline CDR1 is LGHNT and CDR2 FRNRAP. With 3 bases removed from V and 2 bases from J, the gap between germline ends came to 10 bases. CDR3 loop: CASGLPTGQETQYF. DNA of the CDR3: TGTGCTAGTGGTTTACCGACAGGTCAAGAGACCCAGTACTTC.

The rearrangement uses TRBV27 and TRBJ2-7; 11 bases match TRBD2. Trimming at V came to 4 bases and at J to 4 bases, leaving 6 bases not matched to a gene. From germline, CDR1 is MNHEY and CDR2 SMNVEV (reference sequence). The CDR3 covers 15 residues. The CDR3 coding sequence is TGTGCCAGCAGTTACACCGGGACTAGCGGTTACGAGCAGTACTTC. This sequence encodes CASSYTGTSGYEQYF.

The chain is built from TRBV5-1 and TRBJ1-5; D call uncertain. Germline CDR1 reads SGHRS; CDR2 reads YFSETQ. This CDR3 contains 11 residues. Trimming took off 2 bases at V and 6 bases at J, with 3 bases between the two ends. In DNA form, the CDR3 reads TGCGCCAGCAGCTTCGGTCAGCCCCAGCATTTT. Translation gives CASSFGQPQHF.

This sequence joins TRBV19 and TRBJ2-3, with 7 bases fitting TRBD2. Germline-derived CDR1 and CDR2 are LNHDA and SQIVND (reference sequence). The CDR3 extends over 13 amino acids. The trim removed 11 bases at V and 6 bases at J, leaving 11 bases unmatched. The CDR3: CAATSSGWDTQYF. In nucleotides, the CDR3 is TGTGCCGCCACGTCTAGCGGTTGGGATACGCAGTATTTT. Full variable domain (rest looked up from reference TRBV19 and TRBJ2-3): DGGITQSPKYLFRKEGQNVTLSCEQNLNHDAMYWYRQDPGQGLRLIYYSQIVNDFQKGDIAEGYSVSREKKESFPLTVTSAQKNPTAFYLCAATSSGWDTQYFGPGTRLTVL.

The chain uses TRBV27 and TRBJ2-1, with a tentative D call TRBD1 (7 bases). The V end was cut by 6 bases, the J end by 1 base, with 22 bases between. The CDR3 loop spans 18 amino acids. The germline CDR1 and CDR2 sequences are MNHEY and SMNVEV (reference sequence). The CDR3 region is CASRGQILGTLSYNEQFF. The DNA for the CDR3 is TGTGCCAGCAGGGGACAGATACTCGGGACTCTTTCCTACAATGAGCAGTTCTTC.